This T cell receptor (beta chain) originates from a study of read filtering for tumor transcriptome and immune sequencing. In the study overall: R-ISS stage counts were about eight for I, 16 for II, 6 or 7 for III. Study-level findings and limits: Sorted CD138-negative bone marrow cells were not purified T cells.

This clonotype was seen more than once but under ten times. What it binds is unknown. Molecular barcoded adaptors covering alpha/delta and beta/gamma chains were used on approximately 400 ng RNA. TCRdb re-analysed the reads in MiXCR, keeping a single row per CDR3 protein. The table includes tens of thousands of distinct CDR3 sequences, roughly an eighth detected once. Germline CDR1 is DFQATT and CDR2 is SNEGSKA (reference sequence). CDR3 length equals 15 residues. V lost 0 bases and J 5 bases, leaving 16 bases between the germline ends. Sequencing was done on a sample of a population of CD138-negative cells sorted from bone marrow. This chain uses TRBV20-1 with TRBJ2-5; tentatively, D is TRBD1 or TRBD2 (5 bases each). This receptor was taken from a donor at least 40 years old with multiple myeloma. The CDR3 nucleotides read TGCAGTGCTAGAGATCAGCAGGGACGGGGCGAGACCCAGTACTTC. The encoded protein is CSARDQQGRGETQYF.